This T cell receptor beta chain was observed in a study of T cell repertoires in cytomegalovirus infection. About the study: Selection of CMV epitopes for the study included recently identified HLA-C-restricted and well-studied HLA-B-restricted ones.

The CDR3 has 17 amino acids. Germline V gene lookup returns CDR1 MNHEY and CDR2 SVGEGT. Trimming cost V 5 bases and J 0 bases; bases outside gene matches: 8. As to this clonotype: The antigen is not known. The CDR3 carries no conserved terminal phenylalanine or tryptophan, so it likely arises from a read error.

TCRdb ran MiXCR on the reads and lists one entry per CDR3 protein. The data hold around 570,000 distinct CDR3 sequences, with about 39% observed a single time. The sample here was cultured PBMCs, taken from culture after CMV antigen stimulation. The clonotype originates from a human donor in good health (CMV status not recorded). Some clones in this sample may be carry-over from other donors' samples. The V gene is TRBV6-2 or TRBV6-3, the J gene TRBJ2-4, with 9 positions matching TRBD1. The CDR3: CASSVGQGKTAKNIQYL. As DNA, the CDR3 is TGTGCCAGCAGTGTCGGACAGGGGAAAACAGCCAAAAACATTCAGTACCTC.